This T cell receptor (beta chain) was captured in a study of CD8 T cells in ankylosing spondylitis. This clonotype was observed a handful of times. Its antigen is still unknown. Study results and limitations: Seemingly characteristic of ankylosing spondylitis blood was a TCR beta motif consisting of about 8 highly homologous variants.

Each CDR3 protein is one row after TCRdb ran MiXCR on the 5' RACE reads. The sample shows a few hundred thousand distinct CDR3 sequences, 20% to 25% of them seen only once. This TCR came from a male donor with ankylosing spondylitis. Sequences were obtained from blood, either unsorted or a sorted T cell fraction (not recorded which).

This CDR3 is CASSIDGQGAAEAFF. CDR3 in DNA: TGCGCCAGCAGCATCGACGGACAGGGGGCGGCTGAAGCTTTCTTT. This sequence joins TRBV5-1 and TRBJ1-1; 11 bases match TRBD1. The CDR3 consists of 15 residues. With 4 bases clipped from V and 6 bases from J, the junction kept 8 bases outside the gene matches. Germline lookup yields CDR1 SGHRS and CDR2 YFSETQ.